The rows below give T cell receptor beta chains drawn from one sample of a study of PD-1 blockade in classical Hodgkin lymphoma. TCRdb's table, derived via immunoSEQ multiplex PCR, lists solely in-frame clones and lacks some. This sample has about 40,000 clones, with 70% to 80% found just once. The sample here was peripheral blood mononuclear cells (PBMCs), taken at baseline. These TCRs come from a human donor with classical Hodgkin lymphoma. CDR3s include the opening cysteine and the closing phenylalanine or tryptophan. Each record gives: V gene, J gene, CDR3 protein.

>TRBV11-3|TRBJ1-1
CASSLNRWTEAFF
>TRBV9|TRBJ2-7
CASSPPFYEQYF
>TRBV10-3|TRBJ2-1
CAIRDNTGQYNEQFF
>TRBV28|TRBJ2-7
CASSSVPVTFPEQYF
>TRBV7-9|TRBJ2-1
CASSFVLGAYNEQFF
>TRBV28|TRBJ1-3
CASSSRTIRYTIYF
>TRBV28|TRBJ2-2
CASSLRQGARRTGELFF
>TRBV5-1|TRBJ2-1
CASSLTGTSYNEQFF
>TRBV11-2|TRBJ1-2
CASSLDLGDGYTF
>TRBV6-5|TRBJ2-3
CASPRGWVDTQYF
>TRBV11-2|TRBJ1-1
CASSLTLWVPENTEAFF
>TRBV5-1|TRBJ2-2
CASSWRDRGSSTGELFF
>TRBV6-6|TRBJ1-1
CASSYSNPLTGTEAFF
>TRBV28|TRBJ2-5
CASSPRSFTQYF
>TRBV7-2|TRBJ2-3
CASSLGSGEGTQYF
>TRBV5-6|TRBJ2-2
CASSRGQLFAGELFF
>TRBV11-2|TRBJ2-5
CASSLARGLAGVETQYF
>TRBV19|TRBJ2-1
CASIPTSGRGNEQFF
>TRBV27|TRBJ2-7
CASSLYTGGGYEQYF
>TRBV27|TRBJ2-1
CASSLLLSSYNEQFF
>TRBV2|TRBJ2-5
CASSGAGPLETQYF
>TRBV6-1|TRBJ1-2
CASSLQGGADGYTF
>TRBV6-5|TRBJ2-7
CASSPRRTGSEQYF
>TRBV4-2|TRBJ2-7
CASSQETSGRYEQYF
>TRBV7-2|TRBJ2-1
CASSLEGGLGHEQFF
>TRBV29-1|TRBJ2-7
CSVTSGRGSEQYF
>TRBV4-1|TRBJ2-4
CASSQGSSWGQGKNIQYF
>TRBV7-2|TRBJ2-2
CASSLVVVQGDTGELFF
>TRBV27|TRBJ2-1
CASSPRLAGRDEQFF
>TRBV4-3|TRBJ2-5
CASSQDAGGGLAGETQYF
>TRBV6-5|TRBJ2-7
CASSSAFYEQYF
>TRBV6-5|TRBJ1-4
CASSLGPYNEKLFF
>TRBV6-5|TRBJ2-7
CASSYYPSSYEQYF
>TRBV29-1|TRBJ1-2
CSVEDRGQGMANYGYTF
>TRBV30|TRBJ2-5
CAWSITSEETQYF
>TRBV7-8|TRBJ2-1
CASTTGTGHNEQFF
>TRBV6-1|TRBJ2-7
CASSERLAGGGEQYF
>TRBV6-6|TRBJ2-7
CASSYSGTAMREQYF
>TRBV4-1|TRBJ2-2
CASSRKSVGTGELFF
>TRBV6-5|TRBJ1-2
CASSYSRREVGYGYTF
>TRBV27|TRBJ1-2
CASSPGTGDNYGYTF
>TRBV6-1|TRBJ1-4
CATTLDILLFF
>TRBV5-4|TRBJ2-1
CASSSVGSGSSYNEQFF
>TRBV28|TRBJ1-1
CASSTGTPNTEAFF
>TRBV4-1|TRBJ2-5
CASSQRLLGQETQYF
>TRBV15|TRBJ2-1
CATSRSPSGGDEQFF
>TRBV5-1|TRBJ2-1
CASSLWTGVYEQFF
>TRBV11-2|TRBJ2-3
CASSTSVTGTDTQYF
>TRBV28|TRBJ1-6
CASSTPLEALHF
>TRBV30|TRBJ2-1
CAWSAGLTVENEQFF
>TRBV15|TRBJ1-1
CATSSPDRGDYRAFF